Listed below are T cell receptor beta chains from one sample, sequenced in a study of cytomegalovirus exposure and HLA in healthy donors. Clones were read by immunoSEQ multiplex PCR, and TCRdb kept only the in-frame ones, dropping some. The profile shows around 99,000 clones, approximately 79% of them singletons. Specimen: PBMCs. The receptors were sampled from a middle-aged woman in good health and CMV-seropositive. The CDR3 runs from the conserved cysteine through the conserved F or W. The D gene is left open where the match is weak. Clone size is shown for a subset of rows, as once, few, many or a class of expanded clone.

J gene,D gene,V gene,clone size,CDR3 DNA,CDR3 protein
TRBJ1-5,TRBD1,TRBV5-1,NA,TGCGCCAGCAGCTCCGGGACAGAAGAAAATCAGCCCCAGCATTTT,CASSSGTEENQPQHF
TRBJ2-2,NA,TRBV6-4,NA,TGTGCCAGCAGTAAAAACTTGGACAGCCTAACCGGGGAGCTGTTTTTT,CASSKNLDSLTGELFF
TRBJ1-2,NA,TRBV18,NA,TGTGCCAGCTCACCACGGCAGGGTAACGATGGCTACACCTTC,CASSPRQGNDGYTF
TRBJ1-2,TRBD1,TRBV18,NA,TGTGCCAGCTCACCGCGGGACAGCAACTATGGCTACACCTTC,CASSPRDSNYGYTF
TRBJ2-5,TRBD2,TRBV4-1,few,TGCGCCAGCAGCCTTACTAGACGCTCGGGCCTAGCGGGGGTCGAGACCCAGTACTTC,CASSLTRRSGLAGVETQYF
TRBJ2-5,NA,TRBV6-5,NA,TGTGCCAGCAGTTCGGACACGGCGAGAGTTCAAGAGACCCAGTACTTC,CASSSDTARVQETQYF
TRBJ2-3,NA,TRBV10-2,NA,TGCGCCAGCAGTGAGTACTTACCCACAGATACGCAGTATTTT,CASSEYLPTDTQYF
TRBJ1-4,NA,TRBV5-8,once,TGTGCCAGCAGCTTGTCAGGTGAAAAACTGTTTTTT,CASSLSGEKLFF
TRBJ1-5,TRBD1,TRBV6-5,NA,TGTGCCAGCGGTCGGCAGGGGGGCCAGCCCCAGCATTTT,CASGRQGGQPQHF
TRBJ1-2,TRBD1,TRBV7-3,NA,TGTGCCAGCAGCCTGGACAGGGACTATGGCTACACCTTC,CASSLDRDYGYTF
TRBJ2-5,TRBD1,TRBV5-1,NA,TGCGCCAGCAGCATGGCGCCGACAGGGCAAGAGACCCAGTACTTC,CASSMAPTGQETQYF
TRBJ2-7,NA,TRBV18,NA,TGTGCCAGCTCACCACGAGGCAGGGATAGCTCCTACGAGCAGTACTTC,CASSPRGRDSSYEQYF
TRBJ1-2,NA,TRBV5-4,NA,TGTGCCAGCAGGGGGGCCGGCGGCACCAACTATGGCTACACCTTC,CASRGAGGTNYGYTF
TRBJ1-1,NA,TRBV7-9,NA,TGTGCCAGCAGCCCAGCTACAGGTTCGCATGTGAACACTGAAGCTTTCTTT,CASSPATGSHVNTEAFF
TRBJ2-2,TRBD2,TRBV5-1,NA,TGCGCCAGCAGCTTGCCAGCGGGGACGATCACCGGGGAGCTGTTTTTT,CASSLPAGTITGELFF
TRBJ2-6,NA,TRBV27,few,TGTGCCAGCAGTACCCCCTCCGGCTCTGGGGCCAACGTCCTGACTTTC,CASSTPSGSGANVLTF
TRBJ1-3,NA,TRBV6-5,few,TGTGCCACCGGGGGAACCACTGGAAACACCATATATTTT,CATGGTTGNTIYF
TRBJ1-1,NA,TRBV7-6,NA,TGTGCCAGCAGCTCGGGACTCCTTCAGAACACTGAAGCTTTCTTT,CASSSGLLQNTEAFF
TRBJ2-2,NA,TRBV29-1,NA,TGCAGCGTTGAAGATCTTGCCGGGGAGCTGTTTTTT,CSVEDLAGELFF
TRBJ1-4,NA,TRBV5-1,NA,TGCGCCAGCAGTGAAGATCCGGTAACAACTAATGAAAAACTGTTTTTT,CASSEDPVTTNEKLFF
TRBJ2-1,TRBD1,TRBV14,NA,TGTGCCAGGTCGGGGACAGGCTACAATGAGCAGTTCTTC,CARSGTGYNEQFF
TRBJ2-3,NA,TRBV5-1,NA,TGCGCCAGCAGCCCAACTACCTCCCCCACAGATACGCAGTATTTT,CASSPTTSPTDTQYF
TRBJ2-5,NA,TRBV5-6,NA,TGTGCCAGCAGCTTGGTCGAAGAGACCCAGTACTTC,CASSLVEETQYF
TRBJ2-7,NA,TRBV4-2,NA,TGTGCCAGCAGCCAAGAGGCGAGGGACTACGAGCAGTACTTC,CASSQEARDYEQYF
TRBJ2-5,NA,TRBV7-9,NA,TGTGCCAGCAGCAGGGACATCTGGGAGACCCAGTACTTC,CASSRDIWETQYF
TRBJ1-2,TRBD1,TRBV2,few,TGTGCCAGCAGTAGACAGGGGGGATGGTATGGCTACACCTTC,CASSRQGGWYGYTF
TRBJ1-1,TRBD1,TRBV5-1,NA,TGCGCCAGCAGCGTTCAGGGGGGAGGCACTGAAGCTTTCTTT,CASSVQGGGTEAFF
TRBJ1-2,NA,TRBV25-1,NA,TGTGCCAGCAGTGAATATACCCGGGGAGAGAGTGGCTACACCTTC,CASSEYTRGESGYTF
TRBJ2-2,NA,TRBV6-6,NA,TGTGCCAGCAGTTACCCCGGGACAACCTGGGAGCTGTTTTTT,CASSYPGTTWELFF
TRBJ1-3,NA,TRBV25-1,few,TGTGCCAGCAGTGAATCCATCTCTGGAAACACCATATATTTT,CASSESISGNTIYF
TRBJ1-2,TRBD1,TRBV2,NA,TGTGCCAGCAGGCCTCTCCGGGACAGGGACGGCTACACCTTC,CASRPLRDRDGYTF
TRBJ1-1,NA,TRBV2,NA,TGTGCCATCGTAACCTATATCACTGAAGCTTTCTTT,CAIVTYITEAFF
TRBJ2-7,NA,TRBV5-1,NA,TGCGCCAGCAGCCGGGGTAACTCCTACGAGCAGTACTTC,CASSRGNSYEQYF
TRBJ1-5,NA,TRBV5-8,once,TGTGCCAGCAGCTTGGGGGGTCGAGGGTGGGTTCAGCCCCAGCATTTT,CASSLGGRGWVQPQHF
TRBJ1-1,NA,TRBV5-8,NA,TGTGCCAGCAGCTTGGTTGGGGACTTCCAGAACACTGAAGCTTTCTTT,CASSLVGDFQNTEAFF
TRBJ2-5,NA,TRBV19,NA,TGTGCCAGTAGTGGCCGGGGGACAGCCGAGACCCAGTACTTC,CASSGRGTAETQYF
TRBJ2-7,NA,TRBV30,NA,TGTGCCTGGAGTGGAGTCTACGAGCAGTACTTC,CAWSGVYEQYF
TRBJ2-1,TRBD1,TRBV5-1,NA,TGCGCCAGCAGCGGGGGACAGGGAGGGAATGAGCAGTTCTTC,CASSGGQGGNEQFF
TRBJ2-7,TRBD1,TRBV27,once,TGTGCCAGCAGTTTATCGGGACAGCTAACCTACGAGCAGTACTTC,CASSLSGQLTYEQYF
TRBJ1-2,NA,TRBV7-7,NA,TGTGCTAGCAACTGCGTGTTGAGGAACTATGGCTACACCTTC,CASNCVLRNYGYTF